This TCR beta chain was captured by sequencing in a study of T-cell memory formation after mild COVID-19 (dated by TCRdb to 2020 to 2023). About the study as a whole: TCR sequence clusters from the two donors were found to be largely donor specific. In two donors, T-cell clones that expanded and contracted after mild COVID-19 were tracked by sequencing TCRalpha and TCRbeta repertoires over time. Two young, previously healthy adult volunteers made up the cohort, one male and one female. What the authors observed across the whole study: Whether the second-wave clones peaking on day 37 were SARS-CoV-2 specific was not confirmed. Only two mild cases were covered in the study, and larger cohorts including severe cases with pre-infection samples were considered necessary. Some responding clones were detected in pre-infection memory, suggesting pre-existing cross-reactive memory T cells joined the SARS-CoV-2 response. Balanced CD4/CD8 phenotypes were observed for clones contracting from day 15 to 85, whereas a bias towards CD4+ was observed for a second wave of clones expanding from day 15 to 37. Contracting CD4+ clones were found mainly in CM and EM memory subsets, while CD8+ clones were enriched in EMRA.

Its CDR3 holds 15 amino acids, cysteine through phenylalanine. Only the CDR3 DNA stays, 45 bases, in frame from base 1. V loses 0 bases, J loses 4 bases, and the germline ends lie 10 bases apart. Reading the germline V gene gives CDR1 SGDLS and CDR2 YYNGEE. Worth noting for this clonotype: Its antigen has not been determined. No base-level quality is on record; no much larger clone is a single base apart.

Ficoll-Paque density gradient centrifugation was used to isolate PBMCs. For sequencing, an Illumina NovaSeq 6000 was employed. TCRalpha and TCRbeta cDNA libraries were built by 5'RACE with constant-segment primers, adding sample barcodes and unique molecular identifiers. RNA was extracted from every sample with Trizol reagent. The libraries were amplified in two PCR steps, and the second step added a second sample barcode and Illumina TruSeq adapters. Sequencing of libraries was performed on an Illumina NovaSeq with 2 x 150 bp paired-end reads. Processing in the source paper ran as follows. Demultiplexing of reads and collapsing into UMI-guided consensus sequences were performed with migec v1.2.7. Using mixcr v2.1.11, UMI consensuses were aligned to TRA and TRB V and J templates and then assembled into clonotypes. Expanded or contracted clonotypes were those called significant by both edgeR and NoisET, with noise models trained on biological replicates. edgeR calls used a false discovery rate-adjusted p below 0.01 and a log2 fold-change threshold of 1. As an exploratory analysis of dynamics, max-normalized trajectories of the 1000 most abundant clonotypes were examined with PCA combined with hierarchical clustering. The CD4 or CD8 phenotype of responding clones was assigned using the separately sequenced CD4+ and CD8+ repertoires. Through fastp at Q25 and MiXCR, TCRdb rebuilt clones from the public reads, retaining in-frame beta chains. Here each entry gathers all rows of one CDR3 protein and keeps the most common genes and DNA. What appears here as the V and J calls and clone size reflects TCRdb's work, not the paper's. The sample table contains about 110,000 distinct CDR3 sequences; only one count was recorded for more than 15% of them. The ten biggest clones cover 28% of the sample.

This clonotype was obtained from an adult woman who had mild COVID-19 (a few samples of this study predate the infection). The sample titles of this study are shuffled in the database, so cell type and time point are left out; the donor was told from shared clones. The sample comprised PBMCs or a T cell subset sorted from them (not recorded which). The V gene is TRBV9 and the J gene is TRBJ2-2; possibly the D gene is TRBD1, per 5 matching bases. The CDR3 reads CASSVETGPTGELFF. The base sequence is TGTGCCAGCAGCGTAGAAACAGGCCCCACCGGGGAGCTGTTTTTT.